This T cell receptor (beta chain) was sequenced in a study of cytomegalovirus exposure and HLA in healthy donors. Notes on this clone: The target antigen is unknown.

The PCR had 60 Vbeta and 13 Jbeta primers. Only in-frame clones appear in the TCRdb table, and some are missing; sequencing was by immunoSEQ multiplex PCR. The sample lists around 200,000 clones, about 75% occurring once. Trimming took off 8 bases at V and 2 bases at J, with 10 bases between the two ends. The germline V gene encodes CDR1 SQVTM and CDR2 ANQGSEA. The CDR3 covers 11 residues. Findings and caveats of the study: Reports indicate that TCR beta sequences accurately predicted the HLA-A and HLA-B alleles of most subjects.

The sample comprised PBMCs. The clonotype was recovered from a male donor in good health and CMV-seronegative. The chain is built from TRBV29-1 and TRBJ2-7; weak D call: TRBD2 (5 bases). CDR3 region: CSIGNTYEQYF. CDR3 coding DNA: TGCAGCATCGGGAACACCTACGAGCAGTACTTC.